Listed below are T cell receptor beta chains from one sample, sequenced in a study of beta chain features in type 1 diabetes. Sequencing used immunoSEQ multiplex PCR; TCRdb keeps in-frame clones, though not all of them. The data hold approximately 200,000 clones, with around 10% observed a single time. Sequenced material: naive CD4+ T cells from blood. The receptors were sampled from a woman between 18 and 29 years old in good health. CDR3s include the opening cysteine and the closing phenylalanine or tryptophan.

V	J	length	CDR3
TRBV9	TRBJ1-1	14	CASSVVGGETEAFF
TRBV10-3	TRBJ1-2	15	CAISESSGGGRGYTF
TRBV10-3	TRBJ2-1	13	CAISGTSENEQFF
TRBV28	TRBJ1-5	15	CASGDRGGSNQPQHF
TRBV5-1	TRBJ2-2	15	CASSGAGRSTGELFF
TRBV7-3	.	14	CASSLTRDTYEQYF
TRBV6-1	TRBJ2-7	16	CASSGLAGGYSYEQYF
TRBV9	TRBJ2-2	17	CASMRGLQEVATGELFF
TRBV6-1	TRBJ2-1	14	CASDLAGGPGEQFF
TRBV6-5	TRBJ1-1	14	CASRGSGGKTEAFF
TRBV1	TRBJ2-7	17	CTSSQDWSPSGSYEQYF
TRBV18	TRBJ2-3	16	CASSPRSGSGTDTQYF
TRBV5-1	TRBJ2-1	19	CASSRTGTSPGGSYNEQFF
TRBV5-1	TRBJ2-1	15	CASSLGRLAIDEQFF
TRBV11-1	TRBJ1-2	11	CASRQGGGYTF
TRBV5-1	TRBJ1-1	14	CASSFRTGNTEAFF
TRBV19	TRBJ1-5	14	CASSWSGANQPQHF
TRBV19	TRBJ1-5	14	CASRGPASNQPQHF
TRBV6-5	TRBJ1-5	14	CASSPLRGNQPQHF
TRBV6-5	TRBJ1-6	14	CASSEGGGNSPLHF
TRBV29-1	TRBJ2-5	13	CSGEQAFQETQYF
TRBV11-1	TRBJ1-2	15	CASSTGGQELLGYTF
TRBV7-6	TRBJ2-2	15	CASSPGDRDTGELFF
TRBV28	TRBJ1-1	16	CASTRTGSSRNTEAFF
TRBV4-2	TRBJ2-7	15	CASSQEAVVLYEQYF
TRBV5-1	TRBJ2-5	14	CASSWGQPTETQYF
TRBV6-5	TRBJ1-5	15	CASSYTATDNQPQHF
TRBV6-1	TRBJ2-3	11	CASSTGGGQYF
TRBV30	TRBJ1-6	15	CAWSGAAIGNSPLHF